The clone carrying this T cell receptor (beta chain) was counted many times. What it binds is unknown. The use of a sample-barcoded 5' primer and a J-beta primer mix characterized a second PCR of roughly 7 to 11 cycles. MiXCR was run by TCRdb on the 5' RACE reads, yielding one entry per CDR3 protein. Here the sample spans hundreds of thousands of distinct CDR3 sequences, 29% being singletons. CDR1 is KGHDR, CDR2 SFDVKD, per germline. The CDR3 extends over 14 amino acids. V gave up 2 bases and J gave up 4 bases, with 10 bases separating them. This sample was included in a study of blood T cells in healthy people across ages. The study, taken as a whole, reports: Roughly linearly, TCR beta diversity per million T cells fell as age increased.

The receptor comes from a woman over 75 in good health. V usage is TRBV24-1 and J usage is TRBJ1-1; no firm D call. Sequenced input: blood. The chain's CDR3 is CATSDSLSPTEAFF. The CDR3 DNA reads TGTGCCACCAGTGATTCGCTAAGTCCCACTGAAGCTTTCTTT.